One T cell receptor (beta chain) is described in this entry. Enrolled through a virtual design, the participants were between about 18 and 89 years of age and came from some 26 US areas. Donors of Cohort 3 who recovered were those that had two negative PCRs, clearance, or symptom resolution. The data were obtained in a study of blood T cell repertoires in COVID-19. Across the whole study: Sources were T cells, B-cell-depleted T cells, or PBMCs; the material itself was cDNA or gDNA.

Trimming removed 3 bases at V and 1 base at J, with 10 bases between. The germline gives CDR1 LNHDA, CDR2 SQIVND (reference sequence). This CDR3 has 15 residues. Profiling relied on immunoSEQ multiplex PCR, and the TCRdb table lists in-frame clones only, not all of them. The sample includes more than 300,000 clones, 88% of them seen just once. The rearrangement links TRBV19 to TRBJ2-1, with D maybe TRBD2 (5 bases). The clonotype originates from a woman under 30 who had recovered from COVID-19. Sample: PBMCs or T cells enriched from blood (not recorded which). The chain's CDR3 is CASSITGSSYNEQFF. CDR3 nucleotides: TGTGCCAGTAGTATTACGGGGAGTTCCTACAATGAGCAGTTCTTC.